Presented here are 24 T cell receptor beta chains from one specimen sequenced in a study of T cells in Graves' hyperthyroidism and ophthalmopathy. The investigators amplified TCR beta CDR3 regions from RNA transcripts. During a first-round RT-PCR of the TCR CDR3, the HTBI primer set was used. TCRdb used MiXCR to reprocess the multiplex PCR reads, holding one entry per CDR3 protein. The data hold 490,000 or so distinct CDR3 sequences, with 20% to 25% observed a single time. The specimen was blood. These receptors originate from a woman in her 70s with Graves' ophthalmopathy.

The V and J genes are TRBV30 and TRBJ1-2, with a possible D match to TRBD1 (5 bases). The CDR3 consists of 15 residues. Germline V gives CDR1 GTSNPN, CDR2 SVGIG (reference sequence). As DNA, the CDR3 is TGTGCGCTTTCGGGGGGTCACCTCTTATATGGGGGCTACACCTTC. Its protein is CALSGGHLLYGGYTF.

A word on this clonotype: A much bigger clone sits one base away, suggesting this may be a read error. The chain has TRBV27 and TRBJ1-2, with D perhaps TRBD1 (5 bases). Trimming removed 6 bases from V and 2 bases from J, with 10 bases in between. Germline V gene sequence: CDR1 MNHEY, CDR2 SMNVEV (reference sequence). There are 13 residues in the CDR3. For the CDR3, the DNA is TGTGCCAGCAGAGGACGGGGGAACTATGGCTACACCTTC. This gives the protein CASRGRGNYGYTF.

This clonotype was observed a handful of times. The gene calls are TRBV6-2 or TRBV6-3 and TRBJ1-6; D might be TRBD1 (6 bases). Germline values: CDR1 MNHEY, CDR2 SVGEGT. Trimming stripped 7 bases from V and 7 bases from J, with 17 bases between. This CDR3 contains 15 residues. The CDR3 here is CASKLARGRNSPLHF. The CDR3 nucleotides are TGTGCCAGCAAGCTGGCGAGGGGGAGAAATTCACCCCTCCACTTT.

This clonotype has a count of ten or more. This sequence joins TRBV5-1 and TRBJ2-7; 8 nucleotides match TRBD1. Germline trimming cut 3 bases from V and 2 bases from J; bases unmatched to any gene: 4. Per the germline V gene, CDR1 is SGHRS and CDR2 is YFSETQ. CDR3 size: 14 residues. DNA of the CDR3: TGCGCCAGCAGCTACCGACAGGGGCCCTACGAGCAGTACTTC. It yields the protein CASSYRQGPYEQYF.

This clonotype was picked up a small number of times. V is TRBV12-3 or TRBV12-4 and J is TRBJ2-3; 7 bases match TRBD2. Trimming cost V 6 bases and J 0 bases; bases outside gene matches: 9. This CDR3 is 16 amino acids long. The CDR3 DNA reads as TGTGCCAGCAGACGGGACTATTGGACTAGCACAGATACGCAGTATTTT. Protein product: CASRRDYWTSTDTQYF.

The chain employs TRBV19 and TRBJ2-3, with 10 bases lining up with TRBD1. The J segment lost 0 bases and the V segment lost 7 bases, leaving 10 bases of the junction unmatched. Germline CDR1 reads LNHDA; CDR2 reads SQIVND (reference sequence). The CDR3 contains 17 residues. As DNA, the CDR3 is TGTGCCAGTAAGAGAATCGGGACAGGGGTTAGCACAGATACGCAGTATTTT. It translates to CASKRIGTGVSTDTQYF.

The chain has TRBV6-2 or TRBV6-3 and TRBJ2-2; D is undetermined. V was clipped by 4 bases and J by 6 bases, with 12 bases between them. CDR3 size: 14 residues. Germline V CDR1 and CDR2: MNHEY, SVGEGT. The CDR3 sequence: CASSFTAVAGELFF. CDR3 DNA: TGTGCCAGCAGTTTCACAGCCGTAGCCGGGGAGCTGTTTTTT.

This rearrangement joins TRBV5-5 to TRBJ1-2; 9 nucleotides match TRBD1. V shed 5 bases, J shed 8 bases, and the junction held 7 bases outside the gene matches. CDR1 is SGHKS, CDR2 YYEKEE, per germline (reference sequence). The CDR3 contains 13 residues. The CDR3 region has the DNA TGTGCCAGCAGGACAGGGGGATCAGGCGGCTACACCTTC. Its protein product is CASRTGGSGGYTF.

This clonotype occurred a few times. The rearrangement uses TRBV6-2 or TRBV6-3 and TRBJ1-1, with D perhaps TRBD1 (6 bases). The germline V gene encodes CDR1 MNHEY and CDR2 SVGEGT. The CDR3 has 16 amino acids. V lost 5 bases, J lost 6 bases, and 22 bases lay in between. This CDR3 is CASSHPGQGGIAEAFF. The CDR3 DNA follows: TGTGCCAGCAGTCATCCGGGGCAAGGGGGAATTGCTGAAGCTTTCTTT.

This clonotype was recorded many times. This sequence joins TRBV5-1 and TRBJ1-1; no firm D call. CDR3 length: 14 residues. In germline, CDR1 is SGHRS, CDR2 YFSETQ. V was cut by 3 bases and J by 4 bases, with 13 bases left in between. The chain's CDR3 is CASSSNPDVTEAFF. In nucleotides, the CDR3 is TGCGCCAGCAGCTCCAACCCGGATGTCACTGAAGCTTTCTTT. The full variable domain, with the rest looked up from reference TRBV5-1 and TRBJ1-1, is KAGVTQTPRYLIKTRGQQVTLSCSPISGHRSVSWYQQTPGQGLQFLFEYFSETQRNKGNFPGRFSGRQFSNSRSEMNVSTLELGDSALYLCASSSNPDVTEAFFGQGTRLTVV.

This clonotype has ten or more counts. The rearrangement links TRBV12-5 to TRBJ2-1, with TRBD2 identical over 9 bases. The J segment lost 5 bases and the V segment lost 6 bases, leaving 11 bases of the junction unmatched. Germline CDR1 reads LGHNT; CDR2 reads FRNRAP. The CDR3 contains 16 residues. CDR3 amino acids: CASGMGWVAGDNEQFF. CDR3 DNA sequence: TGTGCTAGTGGCATGGGGTGGGTAGCGGGAGACAATGAGCAGTTCTTC. The full variable domain, rest sourced from reference TRBV12-5 and TRBJ2-1, is DARVTQTPRHKVTEMGQEVTMRCQPILGHNTVFWYRQTMMQGLELLAYFRNRAPLDDSGMPKDRFSAEMPDATLATLKIQPSEPRDSAVYFCASGMGWVAGDNEQFFGPGTRLTVL.

This clonotype was seen many times. This chain connects TRBV6-1 to TRBJ2-2; the D gene could be TRBD1 or TRBD2 (5 bases each). V was pared by 5 bases and J by 1 base, with 11 bases between. This CDR3 comprises 15 residues. Looked up from germline, CDR1 is MNHNS and CDR2 is SASEGT. CDR3 bases: TGTGCCAGCAGTTCCGGGACGAAGAACACCGGGGAGCTGTTTTTT. It encodes CASSSGTKNTGELFF.

This clonotype was seen at least ten times. As DNA, the CDR3 is TGTGCCAGCAGTTTGACCCCAGGGGGCGCGGACTATGGCTACACCTTC. Translated: CASSLTPGGADYGYTF. This chain links TRBV28 with TRBJ1-2; 8 bases match TRBD1. V trimming: 3 bases; J trimming: 3 bases; junction bases outside the gene matches: 9. CDR1 and CDR2 from the germline V gene are MDHEN and SYDVKM. The CDR3 contains 16 residues.

This clonotype was found a few times. This chain joins TRBV24-1 and TRBJ2-1, with D possibly matching TRBD2 (6 bases). CDR1 is KGHDR, CDR2 SFDVKD, per germline. The V gene lost 5 bases and the J gene lost 6 bases, with 10 bases spanning the gap. The CDR3 extends over 13 amino acids. The CDR3 DNA sequence: TGTGCCACCAGTGTGGCGGGGATCAATGAGCAGTTCTTC. This gives the protein CATSVAGINEQFF.

This chain links TRBV30 with TRBJ1-2; 8 bases map to TRBD1. With 5 bases clipped from V and 2 bases from J, the junction kept 7 bases outside the gene matches. Germline V lookup: CDR1 GTSNPN, CDR2 SVGIG (reference sequence). The CDR3 extends over 14 amino acids. Here the CDR3 DNA reads TGTGCCTGGGACTGGGACAGGCAAAACTATGGCTACACCTTC. As protein: CAWDWDRQNYGYTF. Full variable domain (rest looked up from reference TRBV30 and TRBJ1-2): SQTIHQWPATLVQPVGSPLSLECTVEGTSNPNLYWYRQAAGRGLQLLFYSVGIGQISSEVPQNLSASRPQDRQFILSSKKLLLSDSGFYLCAWDWDRQNYGYTFGSGTRLTVV.

This clonotype was counted at least ten times. The chain has TRBV7-3 and TRBJ2-3, with 10 positions matching TRBD2. Germline CDR1 SGHTA, CDR2 FQGTGA. The ends lost 3 bases at V and 1 base at J; junction bases unmatched: 7. CDR3 length equals 17 residues. CDR3 sequence: CASSFGGLAGGTDTQYF. CDR3 nucleotides: TGTGCCAGCAGCTTCGGTGGGCTAGCGGGAGGCACAGATACGCAGTATTTT.

V usage is TRBV10-1 and J usage is TRBJ2-5, with 11 positions matching TRBD1. The junction had 12 bases not matched to a gene; V was cut back by 1 base and J by 14 bases. The CDR3 totals 15 residues. Germline lookup yields CDR1 WNHNN and CDR2 SYGVQD (reference sequence). DNA of the CDR3: TGCGCCAGCAGTGAGTTAGGACAGGGGGCTCGTGGTGATTACTTC. It codes for CASSELGQGARGDYF.

The chain is built from TRBV9 and TRBJ2-3; 12 positions match TRBD2. With V trimmed by 0 bases and J by 5 bases, 4 bases remained unmatched. This CDR3 region has 16 residues. In germline, CDR1 is SGDLS, CDR2 YYNGEE. CDR3 amino acids: CASSVGTSGTEDTQYF. Written as DNA, the CDR3 is TGTGCCAGCAGCGTAGGGACTAGCGGGACGGAAGATACGCAGTATTTT.

The V and J genes are TRBV6-1 and TRBJ2-1, with 8 nucleotides matching TRBD2. CDR3 length: 15 amino acids. Germline trimming cut 7 bases from V and 6 bases from J; bases unmatched to any gene: 11. Germline-derived CDR1 and CDR2 are MNHNS and SASEGT. DNA of the CDR3: TGTGCCAGCACCCCTGGACTAGCTTCAGTCAATGAGCAGTTCTTC. Protein: CASTPGLASVNEQFF.

The chain links TRBV7-3 to TRBJ2-1, with D possibly matching TRBD1 (7 bases). V shed 5 bases and J shed 6 bases, with 20 bases lying between them. CDR1 and CDR2 (germline): SGHTA, FQGTGA. This CDR3 comprises 16 residues. CDR3 coding DNA: TGTGCCAGCAGCCCCCTTGGAGGAGGGGGCTTCAATGAGCAGTTCTTC. It is translated as CASSPLGGGGFNEQFF.

The genes are TRBV9 and TRBJ2-1; no clear D gene. This CDR3 has 15 residues. The V gene's germline CDR1 is SGDLS and CDR2 YYNGEE. V gave up 0 bases and J gave up 3 bases, with 10 bases separating them. CDR3 amino acids: CASSVARGNYNEQFF. CDR3 DNA: TGTGCCAGCAGCGTAGCTCGCGGTAACTACAATGAGCAGTTCTTC.

This clonotype was observed a handful of times. The chain employs TRBV7-9 and TRBJ1-2, with D hard to call. Trimming pared 2 bases from V and 2 bases from J, leaving 6 bases between. This CDR3 region has 13 residues. CDR1 is SEHNR and CDR2 is FQNEAQ in the germline V gene (reference sequence). CDR3 region: CASSLYNNYGYTF. In nucleotides, the CDR3 is TGTGCCAGCAGCTTATATAACAACTATGGCTACACCTTC.

This clonotype has more than one count but fewer than ten. The rearrangement links TRBV7-2 to TRBJ2-2; TRBD1 is a possible D gene (6 bases). Germline CDR1 reads SGHTA; CDR2 reads FQGNSA. Trimming removed 2 bases from V and 6 bases from J, with 25 bases in between. The length of the CDR3 is 19 residues. CDR3 sequence reads: CASSLFSPSSGDPSGELFF. CDR3 DNA: TGTGCCAGCAGCTTATTTTCCCCCTCGTCAGGGGACCCTTCCGGGGAGCTGTTTTTT.

This clonotype appeared many times. The chain uses TRBV2 and TRBJ2-5; 10 positions agree with TRBD1. Trimming at V came to 5 bases and at J to 5 bases, leaving 8 bases not matched to a gene. Germline values: CDR1 SNHLY, CDR2 FYNNEI. This CDR3 region has 15 residues. As DNA, the CDR3 is TGTGCCAGCAGTAAAGACAGGGGGCAGAGGGAGACCCAGTACTTC. As protein: CASSKDRGQRETQYF. The full variable domain, its missing parts supplied by reference TRBV2 and TRBJ2-5, is EPEVTQTPSHQVTQMGQEVILRCVPISNHLYFYWYRQILGQKVEFLVSFYNNEISEKSEIFDDQFSVERPDGSNFTLKIRSTKLEDSAMYFCASSKDRGQRETQYFGPGTRLLVL.